This section outlines one TCR beta chain sequence together with its context. The antigen remains undetermined. V lost 6 bases to trimming and J lost 0 bases, with 12 bases between them. The CDR3 consists of 15 residues. Per germline, CDR1 MNHEY and CDR2 SVGAGI. The data were produced by immunoSEQ multiplex PCR, yet TCRdb's version contains in-frame clones alone and is incomplete. In the table there are roughly 8,500 clones, about 35% of which are singletons. This record comes from a study of siplizumab effects on memory and regulatory T cells. Kept together in coculture, the mixed lymphocyte reaction cells spent around six days at 37°C.

Sequencing was performed on CFSE-low (dividing) CD8+ T cells sorted from an allogeneic mixed lymphocyte reaction. This TCR derives from a human donor in good health; the cells came from an allogeneic mixed lymphocyte reaction. This chain connects TRBV6-5 to TRBJ1-3; no definite D call. CDR3 DNA: TGTGCCAGCAGCCCCCGCGTCCCCTCTGGAAACACCATATATTTT. Its translation is CASSPRVPSGNTIYF.